Shown below are 7 T cell receptor beta chains from a single sample sequenced in a study of blood T cell repertoires in COVID-19. The repertoire was sequenced with immunoSEQ multiplex PCR; TCRdb's copy has only in-frame clones and lacks some. The sample lists roughly 340,000 clones, approximately 92% occurring once. Sequenced sample: PBMCs or T cells enriched from blood (not recorded which). The receptors originated from a man aged 18 to 35 who had recovered from COVID-19.

The CDR3 loop is CASNRNTGELFF. The CDR3, as DNA: TGTGCCAGCAACAGGAACACCGGGGAGCTGTTTTTT. V and J are TRBV28 and TRBJ2-2; D uncertain. There are 12 residues in the CDR3. Trimming shortened V by 7 bases and J by 1 base, and 4 bases separated the two germline ends. Per the germline V gene, CDR1 is MDHEN and CDR2 is SYDVKM. Supplemented by reference TRBV28 and TRBJ2-2, the full variable domain reads DVKVTQSSRYLVKRTGEKVFLECVQDMDHENMFWYRQDPGLGLRLIYFSYDVKMKEKGDIPEGYSVSREKKERFSLILESASTNQTSMYLCASNRNTGELFFGEGSRLTVL.

The chain employs TRBV7-9 and TRBJ1-6; a weak D match, TRBD1 (5 bases). The length of the CDR3 is 15 residues. Trimming took off 0 bases at V and 7 bases at J, with 10 bases between the two ends. Germline V gene sequence: CDR1 SEHNR, CDR2 FQNEAQ (reference sequence). For the CDR3, the DNA is TGTGCCAGCAGCTTAGCTGCAGGGCGGAATTCACCCCTCCACTTT. Its translation: CASSLAAGRNSPLHF.

This clone was picked up one time. The chain couples TRBV6-2 or TRBV6-3 to TRBJ1-1; TRBD1 might be the D (6 bases). The CDR3 sequence is 16 residues long. Germline values: CDR1 MNHEY, CDR2 SVGEGT. V lost 6 bases, J lost 5 bases, and 22 bases lay in between. The CDR3 DNA is TGTGCCAGCAGCCCTACGCCGGGGCGAGGGGGAACTGAAGCTTTCTTT. Encoded protein: CASSPTPGRGGTEAFF.

The chain has TRBV18 and TRBJ2-4, with a tentative D call TRBD1 (6 bases). This CDR3 spans 12 amino acids. From germline, CDR1 is KGHSH and CDR2 LQKENI. Between the trimmed V and J ends, which lost 4 bases and 6 bases, there was a span of 7 bases. In nucleotides, the CDR3 is TGTGCCAGCTCACTGGACAGAAACATTCAGTACTTC. Translating it yields CASSLDRNIQYF.

The chain has TRBV29-1 and TRBJ2-7; D may be TRBD2 (5 bases). The CDR3 covers 11 residues. CDR1 SQVTM and CDR2 ANQGSEA come from the germline V gene. Between the trimmed V and J ends, which lost 6 bases and 7 bases, there was a span of 13 bases. CDR3: CSVPIGGEQYF. The CDR3 nucleotides are TGCAGCGTCCCGATCGGCGGGGAGCAGTACTTC.

The table lists this clone with a count of one. The chain has TRBV5-4 and TRBJ1-2; 10 bases are shared with TRBD1. In germline, CDR1 is SGHNT, CDR2 YYREEE (reference sequence). The CDR3 is made up of 14 amino acids. The V and J ends lost 4 bases and 7 bases, in that order; junction bases with no gene match: 7. CDR3 nucleotide sequence: TGTGCCAGCAGCCCCACGACAGGGGGCGGTGGCTACACCTTC. This codes for CASSPTTGGGGYTF.

The chain uses TRBV13 and TRBJ2-1, with TRBD1 matching over 10 bases. The V segment lost 4 bases and the J segment 8 bases; nucleotides outside the gene matches: 11. Germline V lookup: CDR1 PRHDT, CDR2 FYEKMQ (reference sequence). The CDR3 is 16 residues long. The CDR3 spells CASSSFPGQGRDEQFF. In nucleotides, the CDR3 is TGTGCCAGCAGCTCCTTTCCGGGACAGGGGCGGGATGAGCAGTTCTTC.